This TCR beta chain is drawn from a study of tumor and adjacent non-tumor tissue in lung cancer. No cell sorting was done before RNA was extracted from the tissue. The normal lung tissue was taken more than 3 cm from the tumor edge. A modified ARM-PCR protocol with three rounds of nested PCR amplified TCRbeta. TCRdb reprocessed the multiplex PCR reads with MiXCR, giving one entry per CDR3 protein. This sample yields about 100,000 distinct CDR3 sequences, of which more than 55% are seen a single time; approximately 18% belongs to the top ten. Deletions cut 3 bases from V and 4 bases from J, with 6 bases between. The CDR3 has 13 residues. The germline V gene has CDR1 LGHNA and CDR2 YNFKEQ.

Source material: distant non-tumor lung tissue. J is TRBJ2-2 and V is TRBV4-2, with D hard to call. This clonotype was sampled from a man aged 25-45 years with non-small cell lung cancer. The DNA for the CDR3 is TGTGCCAGCAGCCATAGGTCCACCGGGGAGCTGTTTTTT. Encoded protein: CASSHRSTGELFF.